This T cell receptor beta chain was found in a study of control samples from healthy donors and cancer patients. CDR1 and CDR2 from the germline V gene are KGHSH and LQKENI. V gave up 2 bases and J gave up 1 base, with 8 bases separating them. The CDR3 spans 14 residues. In this sample, this clone turned up a few times. At the DNA level, this CDR3 is encoded by other sequences in the same sample as well. Using immunoSEQ multiplex PCR, the repertoire was profiled, and TCRdb retains in-frame clones only, with some absent. The table lists 35,000 to 45,000 clones, more than 85% of them singletons. The J gene is TRBJ1-1, the V gene TRBV18; D call uncertain. This clonotype was sampled from a woman in her forties with head and neck cancer. Sequencing used PBMCs. The CDR3 sequence is CASSPTGENTEAFF. CDR3 DNA sequence: TGTGCCAGCTCACCAACCGGCGAGAACACTGAAGCTTTCTTT.